Listed below are T cell receptor beta chains from one sample, sequenced in a study of cytomegalovirus exposure and HLA in healthy donors. Libraries were prepared by immunoSEQ multiplex PCR; TCRdb keeps only in-frame clonotypes and omits some of them. The profile shows roughly 200,000 clones, over 80% of them singletons. Sequenced: PBMCs. Receptors were obtained from a boy aged 2 to 10 in good health and CMV-seronegative. Each CDR3 is given with its conserved first and last residue. The D gene is left open where the match is weak. Clone size appears in some rows only: once, few, many, or a class for an expanded clone.

j_call: TRBJ1-3; d_call: NA; v_call: TRBV4-1; clone_size: NA; cdr3_nt: TGCGCCAGCAGCCAAGATCCCGTGAGCTCTGGAAACACCATATATTTT; cdr3_aa: CASSQDPVSSGNTIYF
j_call: TRBJ2-7; d_call: NA; v_call: TRBV10-3; clone_size: NA; cdr3_nt: TGTGCCATCAGTGCGACAGTGGACTCCTACGAGCAGTACTTC; cdr3_aa: CAISATVDSYEQYF
j_call: TRBJ1-1; d_call: TRBD1; v_call: TRBV6-1; clone_size: few; cdr3_nt: TGTGCCAGCAGTAAAGACAGGGAGACGAAGAACACTGAAGCTTTCTTT; cdr3_aa: CASSKDRETKNTEAFF
j_call: TRBJ2-7; d_call: TRBD1; v_call: TRBV19; clone_size: NA; cdr3_nt: TGTGCCAGTAGTAAACGGCAGGGGGCGACCTACGAGCAGTACTTC; cdr3_aa: CASSKRQGATYEQYF
j_call: TRBJ2-5; d_call: TRBD1; v_call: TRBV30; clone_size: NA; cdr3_nt: TGTGCCTGGAGTGGTTCGTCAGGGGGTTCAGAGACCCAGTACTTC; cdr3_aa: CAWSGSSGGSETQYF
j_call: TRBJ1-1; d_call: NA; v_call: TRBV4-1; clone_size: few; cdr3_nt: TGCGCCAGCAGCCAAGGAGGCGAAGCTTTCTTT; cdr3_aa: CASSQGGEAFF
j_call: TRBJ2-7; d_call: NA; v_call: TRBV11-2; clone_size: NA; cdr3_nt: TGTGCCAGCAGCCGCCAAGACAGGCTTGGGTACGAGCAGTACTTC; cdr3_aa: CASSRQDRLGYEQYF
j_call: TRBJ2-1; d_call: NA; v_call: TRBV29-1; clone_size: NA; cdr3_nt: TGCAGCGTTGGGTCTAGGTCCAATGAGCAGTTCTTC; cdr3_aa: CSVGSRSNEQFF
j_call: TRBJ1-1; d_call: TRBD1; v_call: TRBV25-1; clone_size: NA; cdr3_nt: TGTGCCAGCACCGAGTGGGGGACAGCGAACACTGAAGCTTTCTTT; cdr3_aa: CASTEWGTANTEAFF
j_call: TRBJ2-5; d_call: NA; v_call: TRBV9; clone_size: NA; cdr3_nt: TGTGCCAGCAGCGTAGACAGGGAAGAGACCCAGTACTTC; cdr3_aa: CASSVDREETQYF